This T cell receptor (beta chain) was found in a study of control samples from healthy donors and cancer patients. The method was immunoSEQ multiplex PCR; TCRdb's version includes in-frame clones alone and lacks a portion of them. The profile covers roughly 99,000 clones, with more than 75% appearing a single time and 1.5% to 2% taken by the ten largest. Germline CDR1 reads SNHLY; CDR2 reads FYNNEI. The CDR3 length is 16 residues. Losses at the gene ends were 6 bases for V and 4 bases for J; bases not matched to a gene: 12. The material sequenced was blood. This sequence joins TRBV2 and TRBJ2-1; 7 bases are shared with TRBD2. The sequence was obtained from a man aged 55-75 years in good health. As DNA, the CDR3 is TGTGCCAGCAGAAGGAGCCGGGACTACCAATACAATGAGCAGTTCTTC. Protein: CASRRSRDYQYNEQFF.